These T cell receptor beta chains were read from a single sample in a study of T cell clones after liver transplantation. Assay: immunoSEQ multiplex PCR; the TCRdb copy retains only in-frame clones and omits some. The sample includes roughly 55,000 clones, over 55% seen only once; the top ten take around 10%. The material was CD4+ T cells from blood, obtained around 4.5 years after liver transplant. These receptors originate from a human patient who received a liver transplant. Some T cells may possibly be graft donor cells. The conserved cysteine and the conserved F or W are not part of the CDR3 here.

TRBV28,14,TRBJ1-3,ASTPRGLNSGNTIY
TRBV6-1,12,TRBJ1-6,ASSETVSGAPLH
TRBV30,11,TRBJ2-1,AWSNSGDSGQF
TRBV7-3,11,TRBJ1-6,ASSITGDSPLH
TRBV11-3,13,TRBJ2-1,ASSLRQGKNNEQF
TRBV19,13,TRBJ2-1,ASSIGPTVRNEQF
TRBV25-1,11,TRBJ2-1,ASSGTGAHEQF
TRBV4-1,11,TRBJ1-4,ASSQFESEKLF
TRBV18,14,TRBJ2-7,ASSATGQGAPYEQY
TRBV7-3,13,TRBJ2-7,ASSTSSGGAHEQY
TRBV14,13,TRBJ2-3,ASSQRAGGGDTQY
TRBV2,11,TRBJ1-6,ASRIGMNSPLH
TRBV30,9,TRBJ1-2,ACTENYGYT